The rows below give T cell receptor beta chains drawn from one sample of a study of neurological immune-mediated disorders. MiXCR, applied by TCRdb to the 5' RACE reads, yields one record per CDR3 protein. This sample yields tens of thousands of distinct CDR3 sequences, of which about 11% are seen a single time; about 6.6% belongs to the top ten. The sample was PBMCs. All receptors derive from a male donor with HTLV-1-associated myelopathy (HAM/TSP). CDR3s leave out the opening cysteine and the closing phenylalanine or tryptophan.

>TRBJ1-6|TRBV10-3
APGGTGLNSPLH
>TRBJ1-3|TRBV5-1
ASSPDVSGNTIY
>TRBJ1-5|TRBV20-1
SARQDSNQPQH
>TRBJ2-1|TRBV28
ASSLVTSGGANEQF
>TRBJ1-1|TRBV10-3
AILDSGNTEAF
>TRBJ1-4|TRBV5-1
ASSGGQGGNEKLF
>TRBJ2-1|TRBV7-6
ASSPNSGGRGEQF
>TRBJ1-2|TRBV15
ATSRDFRTNYGYT
>TRBJ1-5|TRBV20-1
SASYLTAGVNQPQH
>TRBJ2-7|TRBV7-9
ASSPGTGYMEQY
>TRBJ2-5|TRBV20-1
SWGQKQETQY
>TRBJ2-1|TRBV19
ASTMDRADEQF
>TRBJ1-3|TRBV6-1
ASSPGRTVGGNTIY
>TRBJ2-1|TRBV5-1
ASSLGQGHNEQF
>TRBJ2-6|TRBV5-1
ASSLAIDGGSGANVLT
>TRBJ2-7|TRBV9
ASSSSGTSGAYKQY
>TRBJ1-3|TRBV14
ASSQVLGPSPGNTIY
>TRBJ1-3|TRBV4-3
ASSSTVRGNTIY
>TRBJ1-6|TRBV9
ASSATGGFNSPLH